This T cell receptor beta chain is drawn from a study of blood T cell repertoires in COVID-19. Study overall: T cells, B-cell-depleted T cells, or PBMCs provided the cDNA or gDNA that served as material.

The V end was cut by 4 bases, the J end by 2 bases, with 12 bases between. Germline CDR1 reads SGHNT; CDR2 reads YYREEE (reference sequence). The CDR3 spans 15 residues. Authors' processing steps: How many nucleated cells were present was estimated from reference gene primer amplification. TCRdb's copy holds only in-frame clones and misses some; the assay was immunoSEQ multiplex PCR. The V and J calls and clone size come from that table; D and trimming were worked out from the DNA. The top ten clones hold around a tenth of a sample with over 150,000 clones, around nine tenths of them seen once. The TCR was taken from a woman between 70 and 85 years old with COVID-19, enrolled during active disease. The sequencing sample was made of peripheral blood. The V call is TRBV5-4, the J call TRBJ1-4, with D possibly TRBD1 on 6 matching bases. In DNA form, the CDR3 reads TGTGCCAGCAGCCTCGGGGGGCGCACTAATGAAAAACTGTTTTTT. Amino acid sequence: CASSLGGRTNEKLFF.